Sequencing of this TCR beta chain was carried out in a study of blood T cell repertoires in COVID-19. V shed 4 bases, J shed 3 bases, and the junction held 5 bases outside the gene matches. The CDR3 length is 16 residues. Germline CDR1 and CDR2: SGHRS and YFSETQ. Participant-given clinical history determined each cohort assignment. Clones were sequenced by immunoSEQ multiplex PCR, and TCRdb holds only the in-frame ones, with some missing. The top ten clones hold around 1.9% of a sample with roughly 500,000 clones, over 75% of them seen once. The rearrangement links TRBV5-1 to TRBJ2-2; 11 nucleotides match TRBD2. The sample was PBMCs or T cells enriched from blood (not recorded which). The TCR was taken from a woman in her thirties or forties who had recovered from COVID-19. CDR3 in DNA: TGCGCCAGCAGCCCCCTGACTAGCGGGGACACCGGGGAGCTGTTTTTT. Translating it yields CASSPLTSGDTGELFF.